This TCR beta chain comes out of a study of T and B cells in COVID-19 patients. CDR1 is SGHDT and CDR2 is YYEEEE in the germline V gene. The CDR3 is 13 amino acids. With 4 bases removed from V and 8 bases from J, the gap between germline ends came to 10 bases. Multiplex PCR with BIOMED2 TRB-A/B primer pools amplified TRB rearrangements. TCRdb independently ran MiXCR on the multiplex PCR reads; one entry per CDR3 protein. The sample holds roughly 15,000 distinct CDR3 sequences; around a quarter are singletons and the top ten take approximately 3.1%. By its share, this clonotype is medium-sized (0.01 to 0.1%). Each TRB amplification used roughly 230-550 ng of genomic DNA from blood.

Material: blood. The sequence came from a human donor who had recovered from COVID-19. V is TRBV5-6 and J is TRBJ1-6; D is unclear. This chain's CDR3 is CASSQAGYSPLHF. In nucleotides, the CDR3 is TGTGCCAGCAGCCAGGCCGGATATTCACCCCTCCACTTT.